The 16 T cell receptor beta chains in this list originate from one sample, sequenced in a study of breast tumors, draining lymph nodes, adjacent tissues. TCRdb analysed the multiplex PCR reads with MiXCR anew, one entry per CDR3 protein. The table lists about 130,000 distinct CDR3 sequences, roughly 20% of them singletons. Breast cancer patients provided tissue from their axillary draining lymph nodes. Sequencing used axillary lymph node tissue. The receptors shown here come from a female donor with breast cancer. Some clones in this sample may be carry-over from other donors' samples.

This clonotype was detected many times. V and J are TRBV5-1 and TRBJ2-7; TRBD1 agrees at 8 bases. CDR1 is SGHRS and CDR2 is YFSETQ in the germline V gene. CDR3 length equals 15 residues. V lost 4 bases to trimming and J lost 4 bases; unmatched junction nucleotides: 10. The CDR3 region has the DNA TGCGCCAGCAGCGGCACACCCGGGACAGGATACGAGCAGTACTTC. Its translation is CASSGTPGTGYEQYF.

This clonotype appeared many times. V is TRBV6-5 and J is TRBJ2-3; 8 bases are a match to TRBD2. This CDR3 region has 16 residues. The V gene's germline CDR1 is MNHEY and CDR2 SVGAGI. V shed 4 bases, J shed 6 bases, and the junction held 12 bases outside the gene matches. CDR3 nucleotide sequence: TGTGCCAGCAGTTCCCCAGGGACTAGGGGTGCCGATACGCAGTATTTT. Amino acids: CASSSPGTRGADTQYF.

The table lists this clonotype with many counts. This CDR3 reads CASSRTGASYEQYF. The DNA for the CDR3 is TGTGCCAGCAGCCGTACAGGGGCCTCCTACGAGCAGTACTTC. The chain links TRBV7-9 to TRBJ2-7, with 7 bases lining up with TRBD1. Germline values: CDR1 SEHNR, CDR2 FQNEAQ (reference sequence). The CDR3 sequence is 14 residues long. With 5 bases clipped from V and 0 bases from J, the junction kept 4 bases outside the gene matches. The full variable domain, in which reference TRBV7-9 and TRBJ2-7 provide the parts outside the CDR3, is DTGVSQNPRHKITKRGQNVTFRCDPISEHNRLYWYRQTLGQGPEFLTYFQNEAQLEKSRLLSDRFSAERPKGSFSTLEIQRTEQGDSAMYLCASSRTGASYEQYFGPGTRLTVT.

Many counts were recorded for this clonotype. For the CDR3, the DNA is TGTGCCAGTAGTAACACCGGGGGCTACGAGCAGTACTTC. Protein sequence: CASSNTGGYEQYF. This chain connects TRBV19 to TRBJ2-7; TRBD2 might be the D (6 bases). Germline V gives CDR1 LNHDA, CDR2 SQIVND (reference sequence). The CDR3 extends over 13 amino acids. V was clipped by 4 bases and J by 3 bases, with 10 bases between them.

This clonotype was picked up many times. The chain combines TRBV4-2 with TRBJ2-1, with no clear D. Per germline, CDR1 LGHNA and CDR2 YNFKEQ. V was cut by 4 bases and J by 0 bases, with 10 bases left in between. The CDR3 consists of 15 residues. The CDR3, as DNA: TGTGCCAGCAGCCCCTCTATAAACTCCTACAATGAGCAGTTCTTC. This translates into CASSPSINSYNEQFF.

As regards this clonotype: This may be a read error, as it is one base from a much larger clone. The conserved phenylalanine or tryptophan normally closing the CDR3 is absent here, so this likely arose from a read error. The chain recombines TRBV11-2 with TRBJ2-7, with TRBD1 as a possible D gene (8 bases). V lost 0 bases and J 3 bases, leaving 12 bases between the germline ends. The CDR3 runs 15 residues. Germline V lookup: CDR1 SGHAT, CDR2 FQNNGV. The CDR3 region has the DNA TGTGCCAGCAGCTTAGAACAGGGGGGGCACTACGAGCAGTACCTC. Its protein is CASSLEQGGHYEQYL.

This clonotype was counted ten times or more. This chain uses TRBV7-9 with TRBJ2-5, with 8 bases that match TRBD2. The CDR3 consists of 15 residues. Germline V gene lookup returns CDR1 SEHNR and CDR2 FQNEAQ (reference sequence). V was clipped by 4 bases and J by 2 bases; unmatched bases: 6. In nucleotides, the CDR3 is TGTGCCAGCAGCTGGGCGGGAGGTCCGCAAGAGACCCAGTACTTC. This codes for CASSWAGGPQETQYF.

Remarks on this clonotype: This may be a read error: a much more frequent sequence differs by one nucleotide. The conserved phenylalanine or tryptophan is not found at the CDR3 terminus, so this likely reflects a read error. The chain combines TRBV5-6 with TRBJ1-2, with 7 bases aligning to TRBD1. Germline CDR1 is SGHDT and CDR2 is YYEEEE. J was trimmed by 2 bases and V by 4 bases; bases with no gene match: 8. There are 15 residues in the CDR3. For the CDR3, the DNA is TGTGCCAGCAGCCTTCCGACAGGGAACAACTATGGCTACACCCTC. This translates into CASSLPTGNNYGYTL.

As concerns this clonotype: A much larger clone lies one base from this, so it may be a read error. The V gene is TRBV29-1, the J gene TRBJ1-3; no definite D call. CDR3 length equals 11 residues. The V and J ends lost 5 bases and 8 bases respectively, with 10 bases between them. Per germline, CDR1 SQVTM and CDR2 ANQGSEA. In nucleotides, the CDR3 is TGCAGCGTTTCAGTGGGAGACACCATATATTTT. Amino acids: CSVSVGDTIYF. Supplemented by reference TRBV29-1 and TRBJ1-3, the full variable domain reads SAVISQKPSRDICQRGTSLTIQCQVDSQVTMMFWYRQQPGQSLTLIATANQGSEATYESGFVIDKFPISRPNLTFSTLTVSNMSPEDSSIYLCSVSVGDTIYFGEGSWLTVV.

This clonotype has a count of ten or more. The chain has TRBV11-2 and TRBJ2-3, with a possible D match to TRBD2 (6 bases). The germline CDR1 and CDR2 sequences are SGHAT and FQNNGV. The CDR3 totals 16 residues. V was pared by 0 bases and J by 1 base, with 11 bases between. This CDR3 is CASSLDRTGGTDTQYF. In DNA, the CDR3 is TGTGCCAGCAGCTTAGATCGAACGGGGGGCACAGATACGCAGTATTTT.

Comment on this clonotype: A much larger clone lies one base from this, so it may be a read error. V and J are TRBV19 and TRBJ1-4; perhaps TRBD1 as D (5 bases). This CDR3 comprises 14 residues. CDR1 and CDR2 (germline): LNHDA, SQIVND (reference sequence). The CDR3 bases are TGTGCCAGTGGCAGGGCTATAACTAATGAAAAACTGCTTTTT. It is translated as CASGRAITNEKLLF.

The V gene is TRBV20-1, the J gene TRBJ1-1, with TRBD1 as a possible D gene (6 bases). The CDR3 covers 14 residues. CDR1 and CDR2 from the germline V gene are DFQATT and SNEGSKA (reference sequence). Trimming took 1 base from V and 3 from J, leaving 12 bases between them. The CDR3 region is CSARAQGGYTEAFF. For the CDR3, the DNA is TGCAGTGCTAGAGCCCAAGGGGGATACACTGAAGCTTTCTTT.

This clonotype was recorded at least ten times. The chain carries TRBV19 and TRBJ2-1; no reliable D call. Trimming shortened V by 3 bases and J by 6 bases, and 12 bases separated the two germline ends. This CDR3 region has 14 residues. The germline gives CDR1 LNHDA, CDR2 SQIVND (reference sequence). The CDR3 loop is CASSITFARNEQFF. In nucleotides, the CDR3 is TGTGCCAGTAGTATCACATTTGCGCGCAATGAGCAGTTCTTC.

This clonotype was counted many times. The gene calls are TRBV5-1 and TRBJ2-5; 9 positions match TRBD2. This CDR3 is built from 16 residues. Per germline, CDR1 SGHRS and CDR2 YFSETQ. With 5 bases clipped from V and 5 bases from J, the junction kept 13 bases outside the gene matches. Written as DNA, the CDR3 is TGCGCCAGCAGTAAAATAGCGGGAGCGGTTCGGGAGACCCAGTACTTC. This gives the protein CASSKIAGAVRETQYF. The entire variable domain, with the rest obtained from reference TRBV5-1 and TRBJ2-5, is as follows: KAGVTQTPRYLIKTRGQQVTLSCSPISGHRSVSWYQQTPGQGLQFLFEYFSETQRNKGNFPGRFSGRQFSNSRSEMNVSTLELGDSALYLCASSKIAGAVRETQYFGPGTRLLVL.

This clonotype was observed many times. CDR3 nucleotide sequence: TGTGCCAGCAGCTTAAGCCTCCCTGGGGGCGGGAGGGCTGGGAATGAGCAGTTCTTC. This gives the protein CASSLSLPGGGRAGNEQFF. This rearrangement joins TRBV7-3 to TRBJ2-1; TRBD2 aligns across 9 bases. V shed 1 base and J 7 bases; nucleotides not matched to a gene: 17. Germline V gives CDR1 SGHTA, CDR2 FQGTGA. This CDR3 is built from 19 residues. Filled out from reference TRBV7-3 and TRBJ2-1, the complete variable domain reads GAGVSQTPSNKVTEKGKYVELRCDPISGHTALYWYRQSLGQGPEFLIYFQGTGAADDSGLPNDRFFAVRPEGSVSTLKIQRTERGDSAVYLCASSLSLPGGGRAGNEQFFGPGTRLTVL.

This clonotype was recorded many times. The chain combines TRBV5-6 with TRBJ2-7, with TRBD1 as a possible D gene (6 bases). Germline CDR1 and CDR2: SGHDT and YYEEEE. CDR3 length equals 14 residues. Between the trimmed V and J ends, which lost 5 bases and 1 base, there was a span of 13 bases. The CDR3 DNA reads TGTGCCAGCAGTTTCACCGGGACATCCTACGAGCAGTACTTC. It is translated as CASSFTGTSYEQYF.